Presented here are 2 T cell receptor beta chains from one specimen sequenced in a study of OX40 agonist ivuxolimab in advanced cancers. Libraries were prepared by immunoSEQ multiplex PCR; TCRdb keeps only in-frame clonotypes and omits some of them. Among 25,000 to 35,000 clones, around 81% were seen once, and the ten largest hold less than 40%. The sample consisted of CD4+ or CD8+ T cells sorted from blood, taken in a trial of the OX40 agonist ivuxolimab. The receptors stem from an adult with an advanced solid tumor such as melanoma, head and neck, liver or kidney cancer.

This chain links TRBV6-1 with TRBJ2-1, with 13 bases matching TRBD2. Germline CDR1 and CDR2: MNHNS and SASEGT. The ends lost 7 bases at V and 8 bases at J; junction bases unmatched: 5. The CDR3 has 14 residues. For the CDR3, the DNA is TGTGCCAGCAAAGGACTAGCGGGAGTTCATGAGCAGTTCTTC. It encodes CASKGLAGVHEQFF.

The chain links TRBV19 to TRBJ1-3; D may be TRBD1 (5 bases). V was clipped by 3 bases and J by 0 bases, with 9 bases between them. The CDR3 length is 15 residues. Germline assignment: CDR1 LNHDA and CDR2 SQIVND (reference sequence). CDR3 bases: TGTGCCAGTAGTATCGGGGGGTACTCTGGAAACACCATATATTTT. It encodes CASSIGGYSGNTIYF.